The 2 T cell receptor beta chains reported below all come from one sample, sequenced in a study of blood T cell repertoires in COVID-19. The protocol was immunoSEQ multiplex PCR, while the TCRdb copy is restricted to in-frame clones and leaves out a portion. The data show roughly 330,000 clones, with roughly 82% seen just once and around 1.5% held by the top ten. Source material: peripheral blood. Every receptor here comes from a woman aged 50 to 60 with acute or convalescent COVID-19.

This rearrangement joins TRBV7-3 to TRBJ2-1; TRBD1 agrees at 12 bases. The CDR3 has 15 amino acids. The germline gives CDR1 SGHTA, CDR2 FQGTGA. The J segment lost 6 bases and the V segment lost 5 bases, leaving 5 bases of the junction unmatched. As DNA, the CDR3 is TGTGCCAGCAGCCGGGGACAGGGGGCAGGCAATGAGCAGTTCTTC. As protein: CASSRGQGAGNEQFF. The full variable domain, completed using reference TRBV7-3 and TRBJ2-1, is GAGVSQTPSNKVTEKGKYVELRCDPISGHTALYWYRQSLGQGPEFLIYFQGTGAADDSGLPNDRFFAVRPEGSVSTLKIQRTERGDSAVYLCASSRGQGAGNEQFFGPGTRLTVL.

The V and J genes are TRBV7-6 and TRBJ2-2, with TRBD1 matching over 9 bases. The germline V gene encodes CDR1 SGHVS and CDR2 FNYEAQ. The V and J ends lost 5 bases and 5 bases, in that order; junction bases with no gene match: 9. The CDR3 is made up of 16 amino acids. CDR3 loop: CASSQRQGVTTGELFF. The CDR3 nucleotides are TGTGCCAGCAGCCAGAGACAGGGGGTAACTACCGGGGAGCTGTTTTTT. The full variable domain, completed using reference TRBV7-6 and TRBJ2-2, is GAGVSQSPRYKVTKRGQDVALRCDPISGHVSLYWYRQALGQGPEFLTYFNYEAQQDKSGLPNDRFSAERPEGSISTLTIQRTEQRDSAMYRCASSQRQGVTTGELFFGEGSRLTVL.